This TCR beta chain was observed in a study of OX40 agonist ivuxolimab in advanced cancers. For the wider study: The costimulatory receptor OX40 (CD134) was targeted by ivuxolimab, a fully human IgG2 agonistic monoclonal antibody. The paper covers the monotherapy dose-escalation part of the phase I ivuxolimab trial, which included N ≈ 50 patients. The point of sequencing TCRbeta in the periphery was to test whether ivuxolimab changed TCR sequence diversity and drove clonal T-cell expansion. Partial responses occurred in three dose-escalation patients: two with cutaneous melanoma and one with hepatocellular carcinoma. Prior anti-PD-1, anti-PD-L1 or anti-CTLA-4 therapy was permitted, and about two fifths of dose-escalation patients had received checkpoint inhibitors. Intravenous ivuxolimab was administered to patients every 2 weeks at six dose levels: 0.01, 0.1, 0.3, 1.5, 3 and 10 mg/kg. A male proportion of 82.7% and a mean age of around 60 years, ranging from 23 to 79, were recorded for the dose-escalation cohort. Of the 50 to 55 dose-escalation patients, hepatocellular carcinoma was present in about 20, melanoma in approximately 15, renal cell carcinoma in 9 and head and neck cancer in 9. Overall study outcomes, separate from this receptor: Low levels of normalized T-cell clonal expansion were also seen in some patients who did not respond. At doses from 0.1 to 3.0 mg/kg, clonal expansion was seen in both CD4+ and CD8+ blood T cells between baseline and week 6. In partial responders in the 0.1-3.0 mg/kg groups, normalized peripheral clonal expansion was found to be among the lowest, especially among CD8+ T cells. After ivuxolimab, CD8+ T cells had more expanded clones than CD4+ T cells on average. Antigen specificity was not determined for the clonally expanded peripheral T cells.

A word on this clone: This clone's antigen is unknown. No base quality information exists; no much larger clone differs at one position.

Patients with autoimmune disease history or receiving systemic immunosuppression were excluded from the trial. Peripheral blood for TCR sequencing was collected from all dose cohorts at baseline, on cycle 4 day 1, and on cycle 7 day 1. The samples were taken from a phase I, first-in-human, multicenter, open-label dose-escalation trial of ivuxolimab. The trial enrolled adults with locally advanced or metastatic head and neck squamous cell, hepatocellular, melanoma or renal cell carcinoma. CD4+ and CD8+ T cells were sorted separately from peripheral blood before TCR sequencing. For sequencing of the TCRbeta CDR3 region, genomic DNA was extracted from the sorted cells. TCRbeta CDR3 regions were sequenced using the immunoSEQ Assay. TCRdb stores this immuneACCESS table with in-frame sequences only. Part of the clones is absent; in the studies checked, under half of the shortfall reflects unresolved V genes, and no reason is known for the rest. The table for this sample lists 77,000 or so clones; 90% to 95% of them were counted only once. Clones ranked in the top ten supply 0.32% of the sample.

Per the germline V gene (reference sequence), MNHEY is the CDR1 and SMNVEV is the CDR2. Spanning cysteine to phenylalanine, the CDR3 consists of 17 amino acids. The retained sequence is limited to the CDR3, 51 bases, with the frame set at the first base. V is clipped by 2 bases and J by 0 bases, and the sequence between their germline boundaries is 15 bases long. Sequencing was performed on CD4+ or CD8+ T cells sorted from blood, taken in a trial of the OX40 agonist ivuxolimab. This chain is built from TRBV27 and TRBJ2-3, with TRBD1 perhaps the D gene, on 6 matching bases. This clonotype originated in an adult with an advanced solid tumor such as melanoma, head and neck, liver or kidney cancer. The CDR3: CASSLRTATPSTDTQYF. The DNA sequence reads TGTGCCAGCAGTTTACGGACAGCCACTCCTAGCACAGATACGCAGTATTTT.